Described below is a single TCR beta chain sequence and its context. This specimen comes from a study of T-cell reconstitution after alpha-beta-depleted transplantation in children. Per germline, CDR1 SEHNR and CDR2 FQNEAQ (reference sequence). The CDR3 contains 15 residues. Trimming at V came to 4 bases and at J to 4 bases, leaving 8 bases not matched to a gene. During its preparation, the TCRbeta library received unique molecular identifiers. TCRdb reanalysed the PCR reads using MiXCR and keeps one entry per CDR3 protein. The profile covers some 500,000 distinct CDR3 sequences, with around 16% appearing a single time and approximately 3% taken by the ten largest.

V gene TRBV7-9 combines with J gene TRBJ1-1; 8 nucleotides agree with TRBD1. This TCR was recovered from a human donor who donated a stem cell graft to a child with acute lymphoblastic leukemia. The material was PBMCs from the stem cell graft donor, obtained from the stem cell graft. The CDR3 DNA is TGTGCCAGCAGCTCCCGACAGGGGCGGGCCACTGAAGCTTTCTTT. Amino acids: CASSSRQGRATEAFF. The entire variable domain, with the rest obtained from reference TRBV7-9 and TRBJ1-1, is as follows: DTGVSQNPRHKITKRGQNVTFRCDPISEHNRLYWYRQTLGQGPEFLTYFQNEAQLEKSRLLSDRFSAERPKGSFSTLEIQRTEQGDSAMYLCASSSRQGRATEAFFGQGTRLTVV.